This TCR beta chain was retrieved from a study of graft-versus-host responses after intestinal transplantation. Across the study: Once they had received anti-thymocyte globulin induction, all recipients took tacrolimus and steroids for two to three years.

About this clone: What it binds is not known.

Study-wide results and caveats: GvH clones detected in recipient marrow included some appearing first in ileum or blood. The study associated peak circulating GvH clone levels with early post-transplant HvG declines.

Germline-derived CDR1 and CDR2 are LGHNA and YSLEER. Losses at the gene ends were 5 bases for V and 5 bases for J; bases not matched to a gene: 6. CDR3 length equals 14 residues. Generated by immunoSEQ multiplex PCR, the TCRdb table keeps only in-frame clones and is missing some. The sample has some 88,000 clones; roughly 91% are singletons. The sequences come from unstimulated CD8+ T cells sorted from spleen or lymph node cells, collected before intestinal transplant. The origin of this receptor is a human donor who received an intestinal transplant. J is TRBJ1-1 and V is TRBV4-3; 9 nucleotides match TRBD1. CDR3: CASSYDRGSTEAFF. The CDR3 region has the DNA TGCGCCAGCAGCTATGACAGGGGGTCGACTGAAGCTTTCTTT.